The clone carrying this T cell receptor beta chain was counted ten times or more. What it binds is not known. The record originates from a study of cytomegalovirus exposure and HLA in healthy donors. Study-level findings and limits: Roughly 170 TCR beta chains were listed as cytomegalovirus-associated. Using the classifier, cytomegalovirus status was reportedly diagnosed with high specificity and sensitivity.

Germline V gene lookup returns CDR1 MNHNS and CDR2 SASEGT. CDR3 length: 15 amino acids. V lost 6 bases, J lost 5 bases, and 17 bases lay in between. Some clones are missing from TCRdb's copy, which holds only in-frame ones; the method was immunoSEQ multiplex PCR. The data contain fewer than 150,000 clones, approximately 86% of them singletons. The gene calls are TRBV6-1 and TRBJ2-1, with D possibly being TRBD1 (6 bases). Sequenced: PBMCs. The TCR originated in a man aged 18 to 35 in good health and CMV-seropositive. The CDR3 protein is CASSAEWTVNNEQFF. The CDR3 region has the DNA TGTGCCAGCAGCGCCGAGTGGACAGTTAACAATGAGCAGTTCTTC.